The 16 T cell receptor beta chains in this list originate from one sample, sequenced in a study of CD8+CD57+ T cells in acquired aplastic anemia. CDR3 and TCR beta VDJ profiling relied on a genomic DNA template. A single record per CDR3 protein comes from TCRdb applying MiXCR to the reads. The sample has 250,000 to 350,000 distinct CDR3 sequences; 45% to 65% are singletons. Source material: sorted CD4+, CD8+, or CD8+CD57+ T cells (not recorded which) from PBMCs. The source of these receptors is a human donor with severe aplastic anemia or a healthy control (not recorded which).

V and J are TRBV20-1 and TRBJ2-7; 12 bases agree with TRBD2. Germline CDR1 reads DFQATT; CDR2 reads SNEGSKA (reference sequence). Trimming cost V 6 bases and J 0 bases; bases outside gene matches: 6. This CDR3 region has 15 residues. CDR3 sequence reads: CSATTSGGPSYEQYF. CDR3 bases: TGCAGTGCAACGACTAGCGGGGGCCCCTCCTACGAGCAGTACTTC.

The chain couples TRBV25-1 to TRBJ2-5; D possibly corresponds to TRBD2 (5 bases). CDR1 MGHDK and CDR2 SYGVNS come from the germline V gene. CDR3 length equals 15 residues. V was clipped by 2 bases and J by 5 bases, with 15 bases between them. The CDR3: CASSEEGPIWETQYF. For the CDR3, the DNA is TGTGCCAGCAGTGAAGAGGGTCCAATCTGGGAGACCCAGTACTTC. The whole variable domain, filled in from reference TRBV25-1 and TRBJ2-5, reads EADIYQTPRYLVIGTGKKITLECSQTMGHDKMYWYQQDPGMELHLIHYSYGVNSTEKGDLSSESTVSRIRTEHFPLTLESARPSHTSQYLCASSEEGPIWETQYFGPGTRLLVL.

As to this clonotype: A junction end diverges from the germline sequence, so it may reflect a read error. V gene TRBV7-9 combines with J gene TRBJ1-2; 8 bases line up with TRBD1. This CDR3 is 12 amino acids long. Per germline, CDR1 SEHNR and CDR2 FQNEAQ (reference sequence). DNA of the CDR3: TGTGCCAGCACCTTACAGGGGGGTAGCTACACCTTC. Protein sequence: CASTLQGGSYTF.

In its sample, this clonotype was seen once. DNA of the CDR3: TGCAGTGCCCCGTTAGGACTAGCGGCTCGTGAAACCCAGTACTTC. Encoded protein: CSAPLGLAARETQYF. V and J are TRBV20-1 and TRBJ2-5, with 10 bases fitting TRBD2. Looked up from germline, CDR1 is DFQATT and CDR2 is SNEGSKA (reference sequence). V was clipped by 6 bases and J by 8 bases; unmatched bases: 15. This CDR3 is built from 15 residues.

The chain joins TRBV14 to TRBJ2-1; D is uncertain. Trimming pared 6 bases from V and 5 bases from J, leaving 11 bases between. The CDR3 runs 13 residues. CDR1 SGHDN and CDR2 FVKESK come from the germline V gene. CDR3 nucleotides: TGTGCCAGCAGTCCCGGGCGTCACAATGAGCAGTTCTTC. This gives the protein CASSPGRHNEQFF.

This clonotype was recorded only once. The chain carries TRBV7-9 and TRBJ2-5, with D perhaps given as TRBD1 or TRBD2 (5 bases each). Trimming pared 3 bases from V and 2 bases from J, leaving 16 bases between. Germline V gives CDR1 SEHNR, CDR2 FQNEAQ (reference sequence). The CDR3 totals 16 residues. The CDR3 DNA follows: TGTGCCAGCAGCTTCTGGGACGCTAGCCAACAAGAGACCCAGTACTTC. Translation: CASSFWDASQQETQYF. Using reference TRBV7-9 and TRBJ2-5 for the parts outside the CDR3, the full variable domain is DTGVSQNPRHKITKRGQNVTFRCDPISEHNRLYWYRQTLGQGPEFLTYFQNEAQLEKSRLLSDRFSAERPKGSFSTLEIQRTEQGDSAMYLCASSFWDASQQETQYFGPGTRLLVL.

The chain recombines TRBV2 with TRBJ1-2; D gene uncertain. This CDR3 comprises 13 residues. Germline V lookup: CDR1 SNHLY, CDR2 FYNNEI. Trimming left V 3 bases short and J 4 bases short, with 9 bases between. DNA for the CDR3: TGTGCCAGCAGTGAGAGACAAATCTATGGCTACACCTTC. Its protein product is CASSERQIYGYTF.

Worth noting for this clonotype: At one end the junction does not follow the germline gene, possibly because of a read error. The genes are TRBV19 and TRBJ1-6; no reliable D call. CDR1 and CDR2 (germline): LNHDA, SQIVND (reference sequence). This CDR3 has 17 residues. Here the CDR3 reads CASSIFGVPGDNSPPHF. The DNA of the CDR3 is TGTGCCAGTAGTATCTTCGGGGTCCCTGGGGATAATTCACCCCCCCACTTT.

This clonotype appeared once. The genes are TRBV2 and TRBJ1-6; maybe TRBD1 (6 bases). Looked up from germline, CDR1 is SNHLY and CDR2 is FYNNEI. The CDR3 is 14 amino acids. The V end was cut by 1 base, the J end by 13 bases, with 14 bases between. In nucleotides, the CDR3 is TGTGCCAGCAGTGAAGGAACAGGGAGTCAGCCCCTCCACTTT. This codes for CASSEGTGSQPLHF.

This clonotype is a singleton in its sample. This chain uses TRBV15 with TRBJ2-7; 7 positions agree with TRBD1. The junction had 6 bases not matched to a gene; V was cut back by 3 bases and J by 4 bases. The germline V gene has CDR1 LNHNV and CDR2 YYDKDF (reference sequence). The CDR3 sequence is 14 residues long. In DNA form, the CDR3 reads TGTGCCACCAGCAGGGAAAGGGGGCAATACGAGCAGTACTTC. Translating it yields CATSRERGQYEQYF.

This clonotype showed up many times. The genes are TRBV19 and TRBJ2-5; TRBD2 agrees at 9 bases. The CDR3 has 10 amino acids. Per germline, CDR1 LNHDA and CDR2 SQIVND (reference sequence). V shed 11 bases and J 5 bases; nucleotides not matched to a gene: 0. CDR3 residues: CAAGGETQYF. CDR3 in DNA: TGTGCCGCGGGGGGGGAGACCCAGTACTTC. The variable domain in full, completed from reference TRBV19 and TRBJ2-5, reads DGGITQSPKYLFRKEGQNVTLSCEQNLNHDAMYWYRQDPGQGLRLIYYSQIVNDFQKGDIAEGYSVSREKKESFPLTVTSAQKNPTAFYLCAAGGETQYFGPGTRLLVL.

This clonotype was counted a few times. The CDR3 coding sequence is TGCAGTGCTAACAGTGAGGGAGCGAAGCCCCAGCATTTT. This translates into CSANSEGAKPQHF. The rearrangement uses TRBV20-1 and TRBJ1-5; D call uncertain. The CDR3 contains 13 residues. Germline CDR1 DFQATT, CDR2 SNEGSKA (reference sequence). V was shortened by 4 bases and J by 8 bases, with 15 bases between the two germline ends.

This chain uses TRBV20-1 with TRBJ1-2, with D perhaps TRBD1 (5 bases). This CDR3 contains 13 residues. Germline CDR1 is DFQATT and CDR2 is SNEGSKA (reference sequence). CDR3 residues: CCVRDPTPFGYTF. The CDR3 DNA reads as TGCTGCGTCAGGGACCCTACGCCTTTTGGCTACACCTTC.

The genes are TRBV29-1 and TRBJ2-5, with unresolved D. V was pared by 2 bases and J by 1 base, with 8 bases between. Germline-derived CDR1 and CDR2 are SQVTM and ANQGSEA. This CDR3 is 13 amino acids long. The CDR3 region is CSVEQPGQETQYF. The CDR3 bases are TGCAGCGTTGAACAGCCAGGCCAAGAGACCCAGTACTTC.

The chain uses TRBV6-1 and TRBJ1-1; perhaps TRBD1 as D (6 bases). The CDR3 length is 14 residues. Germline CDR1 and CDR2: MNHNS and SASEGT. V shed 2 bases and J shed 5 bases, with 12 bases lying between them. CDR3 bases: TGTGCCAGCAGTGAACAGGGGAAGAAGACTGAAGCTTTCTTT. Its protein is CASSEQGKKTEAFF.

This sequence joins TRBV28 and TRBJ1-2, with 7 bases matching TRBD1. Germline trimming cut 4 bases from V and 2 bases from J; bases unmatched to any gene: 4. Germline loops: CDR1 MDHEN, CDR2 SYDVKM. This CDR3 is 14 amino acids long. The CDR3 nucleotides read TGTGCCAGCAGTTCCGGACAGGCCAACTATGGCTACACCTTC. Translated, it gives CASSSGQANYGYTF.